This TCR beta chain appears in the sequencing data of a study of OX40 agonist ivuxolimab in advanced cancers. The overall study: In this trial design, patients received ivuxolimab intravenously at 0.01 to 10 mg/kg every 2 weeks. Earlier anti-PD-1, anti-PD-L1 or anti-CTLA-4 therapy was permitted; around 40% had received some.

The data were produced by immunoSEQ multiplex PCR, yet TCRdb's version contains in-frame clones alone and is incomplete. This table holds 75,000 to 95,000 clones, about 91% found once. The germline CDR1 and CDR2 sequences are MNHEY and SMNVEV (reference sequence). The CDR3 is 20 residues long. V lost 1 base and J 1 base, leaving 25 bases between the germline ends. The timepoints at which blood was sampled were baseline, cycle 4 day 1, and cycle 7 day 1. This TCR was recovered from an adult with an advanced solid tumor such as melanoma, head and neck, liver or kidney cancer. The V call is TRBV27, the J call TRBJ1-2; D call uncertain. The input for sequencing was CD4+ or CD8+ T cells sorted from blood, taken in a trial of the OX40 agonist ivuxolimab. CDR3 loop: CASSLYSGTHRPRNNYGYTF. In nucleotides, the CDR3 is TGTGCCAGCAGTTTATATTCCGGAACCCACCGCCCCCGAAATAACTATGGCTACACCTTC.